The 32 T cell receptor beta chains below all came from one sample that was sequenced in a study of radiotherapy plus CTLA-4 blockade in lung cancer. The assay was immunoSEQ multiplex PCR, and TCRdb's table has in-frame clones only and misses some. This sample has approximately 81,000 clones; over 70% occur once, and the top ten carry 4%. Here the sequenced sample was peripheral blood, taken from a patient treated with radiotherapy plus ipilimumab. These receptors originate from a human donor with non-small cell lung cancer who had a partial response to radiotherapy plus ipilimumab. Some clones in this sample may be carry-over from other donors' samples.

The chain is built from TRBV25-1 and TRBJ2-3; TRBD2 is a possible D gene (7 bases). V lost 6 bases and J lost 6, with 22 bases in between. The CDR3 has 16 amino acids. Germline V gene sequence: CDR1 MGHDK, CDR2 SYGVNS. As DNA, the CDR3 is TGTGCCAGCAGACACGCCCAAAGGGGAGGGGGGGATACGCAGTATTTT. This sequence encodes CASRHAQRGGGDTQYF.

The J gene is TRBJ2-7, the V gene TRBV11-2, with 10 bases that match TRBD2. Germline CDR1 reads SGHAT; CDR2 reads FQNNGV. Trimming took 5 bases from V and 7 from J; bases not matched to a gene: 11. This CDR3 region has 15 residues. The CDR3 DNA is TGTGCCAGCAGCGTAGCGGGAGGACGTTTGGGAGAGCAGTACTTC. Translating gives CASSVAGGRLGEQYF.

The V call is TRBV18, the J call TRBJ1-4, with a possible D match to TRBD1 (5 bases). Germline-derived CDR1 and CDR2 are KGHSH and LQKENI. There are 16 residues in the CDR3. V lost 7 bases and J 7 bases, leaving 22 bases between the germline ends. This CDR3 reads CASCASIGGGAEKLFF. The CDR3 DNA is TGTGCCAGCTGTGCCTCAATCGGGGGAGGCGCTGAAAAACTGTTTTTT.

With respect to this clone: Germline and junction disagree at one end, which may indicate a read error. This chain joins TRBV18 and TRBJ1-3; D unclear. This CDR3 comprises 14 residues. In germline, CDR1 is KGHSH, CDR2 LQKENI. This CDR3 is CASPPGEGGNTIYF. Written as DNA, the CDR3 is TGTGCCAGCCCACCAGGAGAAGGTGGAAACACCATATATTTT.

The J gene is TRBJ1-4, the V gene TRBV28, with 7 bases fitting TRBD1. Germline assignment: CDR1 MDHEN and CDR2 SYDVKM. The CDR3 sequence is 15 residues long. V trimming: 5 bases; J trimming: 0 bases; junction bases outside the gene matches: 3. The CDR3 nucleotides read TGTGCCAGCAGTAACAGGGGCTCAACTAATGAAAAACTGTTTTTT. It codes for CASSNRGSTNEKLFF.

This clone appeared a few times. The chain uses TRBV5-8 and TRBJ2-5; perhaps TRBD1 as D (6 bases). V lost 4 bases to trimming and J lost 5 bases, with 15 bases between them. The CDR3 consists of 14 residues. Germline V gene data show CDR1 as SGHTS and CDR2 as YDEGEE. CDR3 sequence: CASSRLRGGETQYF. The CDR3, as DNA: TGTGCCAGCAGCAGACTCAGGGGTGGGGAGACCCAGTACTTC. Complete variable domain (other parts from reference TRBV5-8 and TRBJ2-5): EAGVTQSPTHLIKTRGQQATLRCSPISGHTSVYWYQQALGLGLQFLLWYDEGEERNRGNFPPRFSGRQFPNYSSELNVNALELEDSALYLCASSRLRGGETQYFGPGTRLLVL.

The chain employs TRBV7-2 and TRBJ2-1, with 9 positions matching TRBD2. The CDR3 contains 14 residues. Germline V gene sequence: CDR1 SGHTA, CDR2 FQGNSA. The DNA of the CDR3 is TGTGCGGTAGGGGGTCTAGCGGGATTTAATGAGCAGTTCTTC. Translation: CAVGGLAGFNEQFF. Together with reference TRBV7-2 and TRBJ2-1, the CDR3 gives the full variable domain: GAGVSQSPSNKVTEKGKDVELRCDPISGHTALYWYRQSLGQGLEFLIYFQGNSAPDKSGLPSDRFSAERTGGSVSTLTIQRTQQEDSAVYLCAVGGLAGFNEQFFGPGTRLTVL.

This rearrangement joins TRBV7-6 to TRBJ2-7; 9 bases are shared with TRBD2. The germline V gene encodes CDR1 SGHVS and CDR2 FNYEAQ. This CDR3 has 15 residues. V lost 2 bases and J lost 2; bases outside the gene matches: 4. The CDR3 sequence is CASSLSPSGTYEQYF. CDR3 coding DNA: TGTGCCAGCAGCTTAAGTCCTAGCGGGACCTACGAGCAGTACTTC.

About this clone: No DNA is shown, since the ends of the CDR3 on it are uncertain; the CDR3 is the one TCRdb lists. The gene calls are TRBV4-1 and TRBJ2-2; whether TRBD1, the table's D call, matches the DNA was not checked. Germline loops: CDR1 MGHRA, CDR2 YSYEKL. The CDR3 is 19 amino acids long, termini counted. The CDR3 loop reads CASRATGDAPKKTPGSCFF.

A word on this clone: Other DNA sequences within the sample encode an identical CDR3. CDR3 nucleotides: TGTGCCAGCAGCCCCACAGGGGCGAGATCCTACGAGCAGTACTTC. It is translated as CASSPTGARSYEQYF. The V gene is TRBV28, the J gene TRBJ2-7, with 7 positions matching TRBD1. Germline assignment: CDR1 MDHEN and CDR2 SYDVKM. This CDR3 is built from 15 residues. J lost 1 base, V lost 6 bases, and 9 bases had no gene match.

CDR3 in DNA: TGTGCCAGTAGTATACGGAGATTCACTGAAGCTTTCTTT. Translation gives CASSIRRFTEAFF. The chain recombines TRBV19 with TRBJ1-1; no clear D gene. The V and J ends lost 2 bases and 4 bases respectively, with 8 bases between them. The CDR3 spans 13 residues. From germline, CDR1 is LNHDA and CDR2 SQIVND (reference sequence). The full variable domain, rest sourced from reference TRBV19 and TRBJ1-1, is DGGITQSPKYLFRKEGQNVTLSCEQNLNHDAMYWYRQDPGQGLRLIYYSQIVNDFQKGDIAEGYSVSREKKESFPLTVTSAQKNPTAFYLCASSIRRFTEAFFGQGTRLTVV.

This chain uses TRBV6-5 with TRBJ2-4, with D unclear. Germline lookup yields CDR1 MNHEY and CDR2 SVGAGI. CDR3 length: 16 amino acids. Trimming shortened V by 0 bases and J by 0 bases, and 9 bases separated the two germline ends. The CDR3 region has the DNA TGTGCCAGCAGTTACTCGAGGTTCCTAGCCAAAAACATTCAGTACTTC. As protein: CASSYSRFLAKNIQYF.

The V and J genes are TRBV20-1 and TRBJ2-1; TRBD2 aligns across 9 bases. Germline V gene data show CDR1 as DFQATT and CDR2 as SNEGSKA (reference sequence). CDR3 length: 11 residues. The V and J ends lost 6 bases and 13 bases, in that order; junction bases with no gene match: 7. In nucleotides, the CDR3 is TGCAGTGCCGCGGGGGGGCCGAGACAGTTCTTC. Amino acids: CSAAGGPRQFF.

CDR3: CASSARRTGVDEAFF. As DNA, the CDR3 is TGTGCCAGCAGCGCCAGACGGACAGGGGTGGATGAAGCTTTCTTT. The J gene is TRBJ1-1, the V gene TRBV9; TRBD1 aligns across 9 bases. Germline V gene sequence: CDR1 SGDLS, CDR2 YYNGEE. CDR3 length: 15 amino acids. V lost 3 bases and J lost 7; bases outside the gene matches: 10.

This clone showed up just a few times. The CDR3 sequence is CASSLEGLNYGYTF. The CDR3, as DNA: TGTGCCAGCAGCTTAGAGGGCCTTAACTATGGCTACACCTTC. The chain employs TRBV5-4 and TRBJ1-2; unclear D gene. CDR3 size: 14 residues. The germline V gene has CDR1 SGHNT and CDR2 YYREEE (reference sequence). Trimming pared 2 bases from V and 1 base from J, leaving 9 bases between.

The chain couples TRBV6-1 to TRBJ1-2; D is perhaps TRBD1 (6 bases). The CDR3 runs to 13 residues. Trimming shortened V by 4 bases and J by 7 bases, and 13 bases separated the two germline ends. CDR1 and CDR2 (germline): MNHNS, SASEGT. CDR3 DNA sequence: TGTGCCAGCAGTGGTTTGGGGGCCGGTGGCTACACCTTC. This sequence encodes CASSGLGAGGYTF.

The chain carries TRBV7-6 and TRBJ2-7; D not resolved. V lost 4 bases and J lost 8, with 12 bases in between. This CDR3 has 12 amino acids. The germline gives CDR1 SGHVS, CDR2 FNYEAQ. Written as DNA, the CDR3 is TGTGCCAGCAGCTCCGACTCTAAGAAGCAGTACTTC. Its protein is CASSSDSKKQYF. The variable domain in full, with the rest retrieved from reference TRBV7-6 and TRBJ2-7, is GAGVSQSPRYKVTKRGQDVALRCDPISGHVSLYWYRQALGQGPEFLTYFNYEAQQDKSGLPNDRFSAERPEGSISTLTIQRTEQRDSAMYRCASSSDSKKQYFGPGTRLTVT.

The chain has TRBV6-1 and TRBJ1-1, with a tentative D call TRBD1 (5 bases). Trimming pared 5 bases from V and 5 bases from J, leaving 12 bases between. The CDR3 has 13 amino acids. Germline CDR1 and CDR2: MNHNS and SASEGT. The CDR3 nucleotides are TGTGCCAGCAGTTCCCCACGGGGGACTGAAGCTTTCTTT. Residues: CASSSPRGTEAFF.

The chain joins TRBV4-1 to TRBJ2-2; 9 bases agree with TRBD1. In germline, CDR1 is MGHRA, CDR2 YSYEKL. The ends lost 4 bases at V and 5 bases at J; junction bases unmatched: 5. This CDR3 has 15 residues. The CDR3 reads CASSRVGQGTGELFF. Written as DNA, the CDR3 is TGCGCCAGCAGCCGGGTCGGACAGGGGACCGGGGAGCTGTTTTTT.

Only one count was recorded for this clone. This chain links TRBV14 with TRBJ2-2; D unresolved. From germline, CDR1 is SGHDN and CDR2 FVKESK. The CDR3 totals 16 residues. V gave up 2 bases and J gave up 2 bases, with 12 bases separating them. The CDR3: CASSQLNLINTGELFF. The CDR3 DNA sequence: TGTGCCAGCAGCCAATTGAACCTAATTAACACCGGGGAGCTGTTTTTT.

The gene calls are TRBV11-3 and TRBJ2-7; D perhaps matches TRBD1 (6 bases). V was trimmed by 4 bases and J by 3 bases, leaving 16 bases between them. Germline lookup yields CDR1 SGHNT and CDR2 YENEEA. CDR3 length: 15 amino acids. In nucleotides, the CDR3 is TGTGCCAGCAGCTCCGCCGGGGCAGGGGACTACGAGCAGTACTTC. Amino acid sequence: CASSSAGAGDYEQYF.

In its sample, this clone was seen once. The rearrangement joins TRBV19 to TRBJ1-1; 10 positions match TRBD1. Germline-derived CDR1 and CDR2 are LNHDA and SQIVND (reference sequence). This CDR3 region has 16 residues. With 4 bases clipped from V and 5 bases from J, the junction kept 10 bases outside the gene matches. The CDR3 DNA follows: TGTGCCAGTAGTAAAGTTGGGACAGGGGACGGAACTGAAGCTTTCTTT. Protein: CASSKVGTGDGTEAFF.

The V call is TRBV7-3, the J call TRBJ2-1, with D possibly matching TRBD2 (7 bases). In germline, CDR1 is SGHTA, CDR2 FQGTGA. V was shortened by 5 bases and J by 0 bases, with 17 bases between the two germline ends. The CDR3 sequence is 17 residues long. The CDR3 loop is CASSPDGGAGSYNEQFF. The CDR3 coding sequence is TGTGCCAGCAGCCCCGATGGGGGGGCGGGCTCCTACAATGAGCAGTTCTTC.

The chain uses TRBV5-4 and TRBJ2-1; TRBD2 matches at 10 bases. Germline V gene sequence: CDR1 SGHNT, CDR2 YYREEE (reference sequence). The J segment lost 8 bases and the V segment lost 4 bases, leaving 12 bases of the junction unmatched. This CDR3 contains 16 residues. The CDR3, as DNA: TGTGCCAGCAGCCAAGGGGGCCTAGCGGGAGTCCATGAGCAGTTCTTC. It encodes CASSQGGLAGVHEQFF.

This clone was observed a few times. The chain links TRBV19 to TRBJ1-1, with D possibly TRBD1 on 5 matching bases. The CDR3 covers 12 residues. Trimming took off 6 bases at V and 5 bases at J, with 10 bases between the two ends. Germline V CDR1 and CDR2: LNHDA, SQIVND (reference sequence). CDR3 DNA: TGTGCCAGTAGGTCGGGGGGTACTGAAGCTTTCTTT. It translates to CASRSGGTEAFF.

The rearrangement links TRBV4-2 to TRBJ1-1; a possible D gene is TRBD1 (6 bases). V lost 8 bases and J 3 bases, leaving 13 bases between the germline ends. There are 13 residues in the CDR3. From germline, CDR1 is LGHNA and CDR2 YNFKEQ. CDR3 residues: CASHRESYTEAFF. CDR3 DNA sequence: TGTGCCAGCCACAGGGAGTCGTACACTGAAGCTTTCTTT.

V gene TRBV5-5 combines with J gene TRBJ2-1; D is uncertain. CDR1 and CDR2 from the germline V gene are SGHKS and YYEKEE (reference sequence). V lost 4 bases, J lost 15 bases, and 17 bases lay in between. This CDR3 spans 12 amino acids. The DNA of the CDR3 is TGTGCCAGCAGCCCCATTCTATCCTCGGGGTTCTTC. Its translation is CASSPILSSGFF.

The V gene is TRBV28, the J gene TRBJ1-5, with D unresolved. The germline V gene has CDR1 MDHEN and CDR2 SYDVKM. The CDR3 consists of 15 residues. V lost 4 bases to trimming and J lost 5 bases, with 15 bases between them. The CDR3 loop is CASSSARVQDQPQHF. The CDR3 coding sequence is TGTGCCAGCAGTTCCGCCCGGGTACAAGATCAGCCCCAGCATTTT.

This clone came up a few times. V and J are TRBV7-3 and TRBJ2-7; 10 bases fit TRBD2. Germline CDR1 is SGHTA and CDR2 is FQGTGA. This CDR3 has 13 residues. The V gene end was trimmed by 1 base and the J gene end by 12 bases; junction bases not matched to a gene: 6. Written as DNA, the CDR3 is TGTGCCAGCAGCTTAAACCCTAGCGGGAGTCTGTACTTC. Encoded protein: CASSLNPSGSLYF.

This chain links TRBV4-1 with TRBJ2-1; 13 bases agree with TRBD2. The junction had 1 base not matched to a gene; V was cut back by 4 bases and J by 4 bases. Germline V CDR1 and CDR2: MGHRA, YSYEKL. The CDR3 contains 15 residues. CDR3 amino acids: CASSLLAGGYNEQFF. CDR3 DNA: TGCGCCAGCAGCCTACTAGCGGGAGGGTACAATGAGCAGTTCTTC.

The gene calls are TRBV2 and TRBJ2-5, with 7 nucleotides matching TRBD2. V dropped 6 bases and J dropped 7; count of bases not matched to a gene: 14. This CDR3 region has 15 residues. From germline, CDR1 is SNHLY and CDR2 FYNNEI. The CDR3 DNA sequence: TGTGCCAGCAGCCCGAGCCTAGCGGCACTGCGGACCCAGTACTTC. As protein: CASSPSLAALRTQYF.

The genes are TRBV6-1 and TRBJ1-1; D may be TRBD1 (5 bases). Trimming pared 6 bases from V and 4 bases from J, leaving 12 bases between. Per germline, CDR1 MNHNS and CDR2 SASEGT. This CDR3 contains 13 residues. In DNA form, the CDR3 reads TGTGCCAGCAGCCCTGGGGGGTTCACTGAAGCTTTCTTT. Translating it yields CASSPGGFTEAFF.